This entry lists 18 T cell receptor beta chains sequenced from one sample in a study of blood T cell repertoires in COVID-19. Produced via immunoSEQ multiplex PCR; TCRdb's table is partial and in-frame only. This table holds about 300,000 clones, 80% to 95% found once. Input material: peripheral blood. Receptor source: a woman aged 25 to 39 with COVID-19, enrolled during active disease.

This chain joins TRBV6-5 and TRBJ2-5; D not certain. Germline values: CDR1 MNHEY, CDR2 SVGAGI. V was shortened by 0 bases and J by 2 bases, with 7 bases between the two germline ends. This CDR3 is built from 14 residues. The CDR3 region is CASSYSNLQETQYF. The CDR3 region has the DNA TGTGCCAGCAGTTACTCGAACCTACAAGAGACCCAGTACTTC.

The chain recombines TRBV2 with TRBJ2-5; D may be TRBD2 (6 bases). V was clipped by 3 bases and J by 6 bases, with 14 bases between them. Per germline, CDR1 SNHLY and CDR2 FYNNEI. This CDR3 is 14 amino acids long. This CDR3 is CASSDEGGGQTQYF. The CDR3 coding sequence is TGTGCCAGCAGTGATGAGGGTGGAGGGCAGACCCAGTACTTC.

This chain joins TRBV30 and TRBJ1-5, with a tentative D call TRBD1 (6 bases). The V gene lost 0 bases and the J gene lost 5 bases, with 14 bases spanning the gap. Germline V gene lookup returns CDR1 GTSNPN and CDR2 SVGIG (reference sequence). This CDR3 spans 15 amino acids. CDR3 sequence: CAWSVGGGGDQPQHF. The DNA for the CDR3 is TGTGCCTGGAGTGTAGGGGGAGGGGGGGATCAGCCCCAGCATTTT. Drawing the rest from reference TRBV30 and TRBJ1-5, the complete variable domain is SQTIHQWPATLVQPVGSPLSLECTVEGTSNPNLYWYRQAAGRGLQLLFYSVGIGQISSEVPQNLSASRPQDRQFILSSKKLLLSDSGFYLCAWSVGGGGDQPQHFGDGTRLSIL.

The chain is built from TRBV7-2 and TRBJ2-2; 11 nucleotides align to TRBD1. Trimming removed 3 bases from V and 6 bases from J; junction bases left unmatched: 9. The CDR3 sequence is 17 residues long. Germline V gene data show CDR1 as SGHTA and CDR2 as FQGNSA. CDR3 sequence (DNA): TGTGCCAGCAGCTTCCTTCCGTGGGACAGGGGGGCCGGGGAGCTGTTTTTT. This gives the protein CASSFLPWDRGAGELFF.

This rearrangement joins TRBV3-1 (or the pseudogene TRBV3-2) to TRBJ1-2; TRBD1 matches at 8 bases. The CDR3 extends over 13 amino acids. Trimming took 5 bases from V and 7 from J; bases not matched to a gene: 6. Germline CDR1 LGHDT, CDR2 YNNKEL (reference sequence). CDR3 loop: CASSKTGAGGYTF. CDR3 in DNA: TGTGCCAGCAGCAAGACAGGGGCTGGTGGCTACACCTTC.

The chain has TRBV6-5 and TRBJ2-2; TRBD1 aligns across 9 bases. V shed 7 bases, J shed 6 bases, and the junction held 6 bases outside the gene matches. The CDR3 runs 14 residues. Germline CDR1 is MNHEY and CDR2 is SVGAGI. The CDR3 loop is CASTRDRAAGELFF. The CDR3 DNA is TGTGCCAGCACTCGGGACAGGGCGGCCGGGGAGCTGTTTTTT.

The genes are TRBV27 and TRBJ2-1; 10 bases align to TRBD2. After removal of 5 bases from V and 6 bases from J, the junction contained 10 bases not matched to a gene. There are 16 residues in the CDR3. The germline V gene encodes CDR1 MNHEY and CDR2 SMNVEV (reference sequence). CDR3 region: CASSVAPVAGGNEQFF. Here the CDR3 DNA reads TGTGCCAGCAGTGTGGCCCCGGTAGCGGGAGGCAATGAGCAGTTCTTC.

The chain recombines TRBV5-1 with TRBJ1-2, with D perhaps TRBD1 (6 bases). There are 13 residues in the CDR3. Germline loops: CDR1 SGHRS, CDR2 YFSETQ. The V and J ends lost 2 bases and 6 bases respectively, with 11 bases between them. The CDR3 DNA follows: TGCGCCAGCAGCTTAGGGTCAGGGGATGGCTACACCTTC. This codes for CASSLGSGDGYTF.

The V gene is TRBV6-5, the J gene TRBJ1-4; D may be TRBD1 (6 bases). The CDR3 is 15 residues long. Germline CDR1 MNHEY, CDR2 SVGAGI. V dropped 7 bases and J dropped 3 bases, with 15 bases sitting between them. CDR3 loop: CASNLRDTSNEKLFF. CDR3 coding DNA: TGTGCCAGCAACCTTAGGGACACCTCTAATGAAAAACTGTTTTTT.

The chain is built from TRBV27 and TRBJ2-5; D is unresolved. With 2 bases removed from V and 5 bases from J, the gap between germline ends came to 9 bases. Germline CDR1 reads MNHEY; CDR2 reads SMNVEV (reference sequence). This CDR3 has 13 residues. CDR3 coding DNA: TGTGCCAGCAGTTTAGGCAGGTTGGAGACCCAGTACTTC. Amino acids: CASSLGRLETQYF.

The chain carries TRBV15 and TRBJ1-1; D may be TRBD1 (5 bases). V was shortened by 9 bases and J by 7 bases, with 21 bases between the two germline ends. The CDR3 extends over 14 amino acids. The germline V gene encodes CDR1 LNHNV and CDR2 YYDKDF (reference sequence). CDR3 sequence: CATASGGRINEAFF. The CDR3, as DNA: TGTGCCACTGCATCGGGGGGGAGGATTAATGAAGCTTTCTTT.

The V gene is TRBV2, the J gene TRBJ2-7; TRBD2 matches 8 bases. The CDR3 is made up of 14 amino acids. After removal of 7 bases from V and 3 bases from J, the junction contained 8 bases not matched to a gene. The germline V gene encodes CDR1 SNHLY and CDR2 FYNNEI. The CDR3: CASMRAGVGYEQYF. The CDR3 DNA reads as TGTGCCAGCATGCGAGCGGGAGTCGGCTACGAGCAGTACTTC.

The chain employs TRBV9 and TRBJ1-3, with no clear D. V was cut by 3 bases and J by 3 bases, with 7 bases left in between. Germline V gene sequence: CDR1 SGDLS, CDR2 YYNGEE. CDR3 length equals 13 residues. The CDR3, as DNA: TGTGCCAGCAGCGCCTTTATTGGAAACACCATATATTTT. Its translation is CASSAFIGNTIYF. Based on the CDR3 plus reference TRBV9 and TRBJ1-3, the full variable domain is DSGVTQTPKHLITATGQRVTLRCSPRSGDLSVYWYQQSLDQGLQFLIQYYNGEERAKGNILERFSAQQFPDLHSELNLSSLELGDSALYFCASSAFIGNTIYFGEGSWLTVV.

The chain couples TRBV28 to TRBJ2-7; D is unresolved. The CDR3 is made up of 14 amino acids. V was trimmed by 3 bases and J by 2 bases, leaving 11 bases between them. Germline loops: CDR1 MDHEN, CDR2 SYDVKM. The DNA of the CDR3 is TGTGCCAGCAGTTTTATAGCACTTCCCTACGAGCAGTACTTC. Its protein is CASSFIALPYEQYF.

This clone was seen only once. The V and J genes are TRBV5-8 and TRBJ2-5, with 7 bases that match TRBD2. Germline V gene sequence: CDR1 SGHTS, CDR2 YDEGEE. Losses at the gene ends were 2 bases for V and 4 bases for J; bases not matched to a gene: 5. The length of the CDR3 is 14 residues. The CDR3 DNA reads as TGTGCCAGCAGCTTTTCCTGGGGGGGAGAGACCCAGTACTTC. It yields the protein CASSFSWGGETQYF. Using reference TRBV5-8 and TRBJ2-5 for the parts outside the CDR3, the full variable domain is EAGVTQSPTHLIKTRGQQATLRCSPISGHTSVYWYQQALGLGLQFLLWYDEGEERNRGNFPPRFSGRQFPNYSSELNVNALELEDSALYLCASSFSWGGETQYFGPGTRLLVL.

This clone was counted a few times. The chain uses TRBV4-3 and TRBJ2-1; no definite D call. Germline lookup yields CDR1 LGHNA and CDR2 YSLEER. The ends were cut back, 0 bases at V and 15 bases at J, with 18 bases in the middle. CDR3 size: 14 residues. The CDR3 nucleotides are TGCGCCAGCAGCCAAGATCCTTGGAGCAGCGCCACGTTCTTC. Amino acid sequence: CASSQDPWSSATFF.

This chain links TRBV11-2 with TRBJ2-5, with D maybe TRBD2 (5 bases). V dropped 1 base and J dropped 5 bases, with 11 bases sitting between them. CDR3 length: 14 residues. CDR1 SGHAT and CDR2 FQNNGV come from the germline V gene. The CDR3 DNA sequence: TGTGCCAGCAGCTTAGTCGCGGGCCACGAGACCCAGTACTTC. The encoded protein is CASSLVAGHETQYF.

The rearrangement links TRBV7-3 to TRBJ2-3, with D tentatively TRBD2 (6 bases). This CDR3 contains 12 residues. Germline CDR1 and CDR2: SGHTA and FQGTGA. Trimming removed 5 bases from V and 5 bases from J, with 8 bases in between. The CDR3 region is CASSTGGDTQYF. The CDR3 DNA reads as TGTGCCAGCAGCACCGGGGGAGATACGCAGTATTTT.